Each of the 30 T cell receptor beta chains below was sequenced from the same sample in a study of T cells after yellow fever vaccination. TCRdb called the 5' RACE reads again in MiXCR, with one record for every CDR3 protein. The data hold roughly 240,000 distinct CDR3 sequences, with approximately 6.8% observed a single time. Sequenced material: CD4+ T cells sorted from PBMCs, taken on the day of the yellow fever booster vaccination. All receptors come from a man aged 25-45 years who received the YFV17D yellow fever vaccine.

The genes are TRBV7-2 and TRBJ2-2, with 7 bases aligning to TRBD2. This CDR3 contains 15 residues. The germline V gene has CDR1 SGHTA and CDR2 FQGNSA. The V gene end was trimmed by 4 bases and the J gene end by 3 bases; junction bases not matched to a gene: 5. DNA for the CDR3: TGTGCCAGCAGCTCTCTAGCGGTTTACACCGGGGAGCTGTTTTTT. Protein product: CASSSLAVYTGELFF.

In its sample, this clonotype was seen many times. J is TRBJ2-3 and V is TRBV21-1. TRBV21-1 is a pseudogene locus. The CDR3 length is 12 residues. As DNA, the CDR3 is TGTGCCAGGCGGACTAGCCCAGATACGCAGTATTTT. This codes for CARRTSPDTQYF.

The CDR3 here is CATQLGLANEQYF. The CDR3 DNA sequence: TGTGCCACCCAGTTGGGACTAGCGAACGAGCAGTACTTC. This chain uses TRBV10-3 with TRBJ2-7, with 10 bases matching TRBD2. The CDR3 is 13 residues long. V shed 10 bases, J shed 5 bases, and the junction held 8 bases outside the gene matches. Germline CDR1 ENHRY, CDR2 SYGVKD.

At least ten counts were recorded for this clonotype. CDR3: CASSVDPGYEQYF. CDR3 nucleotides: TGTGCCAGCAGCGTTGACCCGGGCTACGAGCAGTACTTC. The chain employs TRBV9 and TRBJ2-7; D ambiguous. This CDR3 region has 13 residues. Germline lookup yields CDR1 SGDLS and CDR2 YYNGEE. V lost 2 bases, J lost 3 bases, and 9 bases lay in between. Together with reference TRBV9 and TRBJ2-7, the CDR3 gives the full variable domain: DSGVTQTPKHLITATGQRVTLRCSPRSGDLSVYWYQQSLDQGLQFLIQYYNGEERAKGNILERFSAQQFPDLHSELNLSSLELGDSALYFCASSVDPGYEQYFGPGTRLTVT.

DNA of the CDR3: TGCGCCAGCAGCTTGGGCCCGGGACAGCCCCGCTACGAGCAGTACTTC. This gives the protein CASSLGPGQPRYEQYF. The chain joins TRBV5-1 to TRBJ2-7; 7 bases are shared with TRBD1. V shed 0 bases and J 3 bases; nucleotides not matched to a gene: 9. Germline CDR1 is SGHRS and CDR2 is YFSETQ. The CDR3 loop spans 16 amino acids.

This chain joins TRBV7-9 and TRBJ2-1, with D tentatively TRBD1 (6 bases). The CDR3 extends over 13 amino acids. V shed 5 bases and J shed 4 bases, with 9 bases lying between them. The germline V gene has CDR1 SEHNR and CDR2 FQNEAQ (reference sequence). CDR3 in amino acids: CASSRTDYNEQFF. Here the CDR3 DNA reads TGTGCCAGCAGCCGGACAGATTACAATGAGCAGTTCTTC.

V and J are TRBV20-1 and TRBJ2-3; D possibly corresponds to TRBD2 (6 bases). V shed 3 bases and J shed 3 bases, with 19 bases lying between them. The CDR3 has 16 residues. Germline V gene sequence: CDR1 DFQATT, CDR2 SNEGSKA (reference sequence). Here the CDR3 DNA reads TGCAGTGCTAGTCGGGTAGCGGTAGACCTAACAGATACGCAGTATTTT. Translated, it gives CSASRVAVDLTDTQYF.

This clonotype was recorded many times. CDR3 loop: CSVAGVGGAGDTQYF. The CDR3 DNA sequence: TGCAGCGTTGCCGGAGTGGGGGGGGCCGGAGATACGCAGTATTTT. The V and J genes are TRBV29-1 and TRBJ2-3; possible D gene TRBD2, 7 bases. Between the trimmed V and J ends, which lost 4 bases and 5 bases, there was a span of 19 bases. The CDR3 has 15 residues. Germline-derived CDR1 and CDR2 are SQVTM and ANQGSEA.

This clonotype was detected ten times or more. The chain combines TRBV5-1 with TRBJ1-1; D is undetermined. The germline V gene encodes CDR1 SGHRS and CDR2 YFSETQ. With 3 bases removed from V and 1 base from J, the gap between germline ends came to 10 bases. CDR3 length: 14 amino acids. The CDR3 DNA reads TGCGCCAGCAGCTCGAGGCCCGAGAACACTGAAGCTTTCTTT. As protein: CASSSRPENTEAFF. Complete variable domain (other parts from reference TRBV5-1 and TRBJ1-1): KAGVTQTPRYLIKTRGQQVTLSCSPISGHRSVSWYQQTPGQGLQFLFEYFSETQRNKGNFPGRFSGRQFSNSRSEMNVSTLELGDSALYLCASSSRPENTEAFFGQGTRLTVV.

V and J are TRBV21-1 and TRBJ1-2. TRBV21-1 is assigned pseudogene status. The CDR3 totals 15 residues. The CDR3 loop reads CASSKGQEANYGYTF. The CDR3 region has the DNA TGTGCCAGCAGCAAAGGGCAGGAAGCTAACTATGGCTACACCTTC.

V usage is TRBV4-1 and J usage is TRBJ2-4, with unresolved D. The CDR3 runs 15 residues. Germline loops: CDR1 MGHRA, CDR2 YSYEKL. V lost 7 bases to trimming and J lost 7 bases, with 20 bases between them. The CDR3 is CASKSGLGNGNIQYF. The DNA of the CDR3 is TGCGCCAGCAAGAGTGGGTTAGGGAATGGCAACATTCAGTACTTC.

The chain uses TRBV19 and TRBJ1-5; 7 nucleotides agree with TRBD1. Trimming cost V 4 bases and J 3 bases; bases outside gene matches: 6. CDR1 LNHDA and CDR2 SQIVND come from the germline V gene (reference sequence). The CDR3 sequence is 15 residues long. The CDR3 region is CASSTSGGFNQPQHF. CDR3 bases: TGTGCCAGTAGTACCTCAGGGGGGTTCAATCAGCCCCAGCATTTT.

This clonotype was seen repeatedly, ten times or more. The chain carries TRBV7-9 and TRBJ1-2; D not certain. The CDR3 sequence is 13 residues long. V was cut by 2 bases and J by 7 bases, with 11 bases left in between. CDR1 is SEHNR and CDR2 is FQNEAQ in the germline V gene (reference sequence). The CDR3 nucleotides are TGTGCCAGCAGCTTATCCGTGGACCGTGGCTACACCTTC. This sequence encodes CASSLSVDRGYTF.

This clonotype was counted only a few times. The chain has TRBV7-3 and TRBJ2-1; possibly TRBD1 for D (6 bases). Looked up from germline, CDR1 is SGHTA and CDR2 is FQGTGA. V lost 4 bases, J lost 10 bases, and 11 bases lay in between. The CDR3 covers 12 residues. The CDR3 loop reads CASSYGTSEQFF. The CDR3 region has the DNA TGTGCCAGCAGCTACGGGACAAGCGAGCAGTTCTTC.

V usage is TRBV6-5 and J usage is TRBJ2-7; D might be TRBD2 (5 bases). Between the trimmed V and J ends, which lost 0 bases and 0 bases, there was a span of 6 bases. This CDR3 has 14 residues. The V gene's germline CDR1 is MNHEY and CDR2 SVGAGI. CDR3: CASSYSRDSYEQYF. The CDR3 DNA reads TGTGCCAGCAGTTACTCGAGGGACTCCTACGAGCAGTACTTC.

The J gene is TRBJ2-1, the V gene TRBV5-6, with 9 positions matching TRBD2. Trimming took 6 bases from V and 8 from J; bases not matched to a gene: 9. This CDR3 contains 14 residues. Looked up from germline, CDR1 is SGHDT and CDR2 is YYEEEE. This chain's CDR3 is CASTLAGPPDEQFF. CDR3 DNA sequence: TGTGCCAGCACACTAGCGGGTCCGCCCGATGAGCAGTTCTTC.

The sample holds many counts of this clonotype. The rearrangement links TRBV4-2 to TRBJ2-2; the match to TRBD2 covers 9 bases. CDR3 length equals 17 residues. Germline V gene sequence: CDR1 LGHNA, CDR2 YNFKEQ. Losses at the gene ends were 3 bases for V and 4 bases for J; bases not matched to a gene: 9. In DNA form, the CDR3 reads TGTGCCAGCAGCCACCTCTGGAAGCGGGAGGTCACCGGGGAGCTGTTTTTT. Translated, it gives CASSHLWKREVTGELFF.

In its sample, this clonotype was seen many times. This chain links TRBV10-2 with TRBJ2-5; tentative D call: TRBD2 (6 bases). The germline V and J ends were trimmed by 8 bases and 7 bases, with 17 bases remaining between them. The CDR3 is 13 residues long. The germline CDR1 and CDR2 sequences are WSHSY and SAAADI. CDR3 coding DNA: TGCGCCAGCGGTCCGGGGAGGAGGGGGACCCAGTACTTC. It translates to CASGPGRRGTQYF.

This clonotype showed up just a few times. This chain joins TRBV15 and TRBJ2-2; D not certain. The CDR3 covers 14 residues. Germline lookup yields CDR1 LNHNV and CDR2 YYDKDF (reference sequence). Between the trimmed V and J ends, which lost 5 bases and 1 base, there was a span of 8 bases. CDR3 region: CATSRRQNTGELFF. Here the CDR3 DNA reads TGTGCCACCAGCCGCAGACAGAACACCGGGGAGCTGTTTTTT. Full variable domain (rest looked up from reference TRBV15 and TRBJ2-2): DAMVIQNPRYQVTQFGKPVTLSCSQTLNHNVMYWYQQKSSQAPKLLFHYYDKDFNNEADTPDNFQSRRPNTSFCFLDIRSPGLGDTAMYLCATSRRQNTGELFFGEGSRLTVL.

This clonotype was recorded at least ten times. This chain joins TRBV6-1 and TRBJ1-1; D may be TRBD1 (5 bases). The CDR3 extends over 15 amino acids. The V end lost 5 bases, the J end lost 0 bases, and 13 bases lay between the germline ends. The V gene's germline CDR1 is MNHNS and CDR2 SASEGT. Here the CDR3 reads CASSPRGVMNTEAFF. The CDR3 nucleotides are TGTGCCAGCAGTCCACGGGGCGTTATGAACACTGAAGCTTTCTTT.

This clonotype occurred many times. The chain recombines TRBV5-1 with TRBJ2-2; no firm D call. From germline, CDR1 is SGHRS and CDR2 YFSETQ. The CDR3 has 15 amino acids. Trimming pared 3 bases from V and 0 bases from J, leaving 9 bases between. The CDR3 DNA follows: TGCGCCAGCAGCTCTAAACAAGCGAACACCGGGGAGCTGTTTTTT. This sequence encodes CASSSKQANTGELFF.

CDR3 sequence: CASSQGLAGGSTDTQYF. DNA of the CDR3: TGCGCCAGCAGTCAAGGACTAGCGGGAGGGAGCACAGATACGCAGTATTTT. The chain couples TRBV5-1 to TRBJ2-3, with 15 bases fitting TRBD2. The CDR3 runs to 17 residues. Germline V lookup: CDR1 SGHRS, CDR2 YFSETQ. V lost 5 bases, J lost 0 bases, and 4 bases stayed unmatched. Full variable domain (outside the CDR3, taken from reference TRBV5-1 and TRBJ2-3): KAGVTQTPRYLIKTRGQQVTLSCSPISGHRSVSWYQQTPGQGLQFLFEYFSETQRNKGNFPGRFSGRQFSNSRSEMNVSTLELGDSALYLCASSQGLAGGSTDTQYFGPGTRLTVL.

This chain links TRBV5-1 with TRBJ2-1; possible D gene TRBD2, 7 bases. The CDR3 loop spans 16 amino acids. Trimming removed 4 bases at V and 2 bases at J, with 16 bases between. Germline assignment: CDR1 SGHRS and CDR2 YFSETQ. CDR3 residues: CASSGEGGGTYNEQFF. CDR3 sequence (DNA): TGCGCCAGCAGCGGGGAAGGGGGAGGGACCTACAATGAGCAGTTCTTC.

This clonotype was found many times. J is TRBJ1-5 and V is TRBV20-1, with D possibly TRBD1 on 6 matching bases. From germline, CDR1 is DFQATT and CDR2 SNEGSKA (reference sequence). The CDR3 is 18 amino acids. The germline V and J ends were trimmed by 1 base and 7 bases, with 26 bases remaining between them. In nucleotides, the CDR3 is TGCAGTGCTAGAGTGCGGAGAGGGGGGGGGAATTTAGGCCAGCCCCAGCATTTT. Protein product: CSARVRRGGGNLGQPQHF.

This clonotype was seen a few times. The chain joins TRBV12-3 or TRBV12-4 to TRBJ2-1, with D hard to call. Trimming cost V 1 base and J 5 bases, with 9 bases left between them. The CDR3 totals 14 residues. CDR3 DNA sequence: TGTGCCAGCAGTTTAGTAGTAGGAAACAATGAGCAGTTCTTC. Amino acid sequence: CASSLVVGNNEQFF.

In its sample, this clonotype was seen a few times. The genes are TRBV10-1 and TRBJ1-1; D is undetermined. The CDR3 consists of 12 residues. V was shortened by 2 bases and J by 10 bases, with 11 bases between the two germline ends. Germline values: CDR1 WNHNN, CDR2 SYGVQD (reference sequence). The CDR3 loop reads CASSETARGAFF. In nucleotides, the CDR3 is TGCGCCAGCAGTGAGACGGCTCGGGGAGCTTTCTTT.

The sample holds a few counts of this clonotype. This chain joins TRBV19 and TRBJ2-2, with D tentatively TRBD2 (5 bases). Germline assignment: CDR1 LNHDA and CDR2 SQIVND (reference sequence). Trimming took off 6 bases at V and 0 bases at J, with 14 bases between the two ends. This CDR3 has 16 residues. The chain's CDR3 is CASSSSRVANTGELFF. CDR3 bases: TGTGCCAGTAGCTCATCGAGGGTGGCGAACACCGGGGAGCTGTTTTTT.

This clonotype was counted many times. The chain recombines TRBV7-8 with TRBJ2-1; TRBD2 is a possible D gene (5 bases). Germline V gene sequence: CDR1 SGHVS, CDR2 FQNEAQ. With 1 base removed from V and 4 bases from J, the gap between germline ends came to 11 bases. This CDR3 comprises 15 residues. CDR3 region: CASSLGGTSYNEQFF. The CDR3 nucleotides are TGTGCCAGCAGCTTAGGGGGAACTAGTTACAATGAGCAGTTCTTC.

There are a few counts of this clonotype. The rearrangement links TRBV15 to TRBJ2-5; 9 bases map to TRBD2. The CDR3 has 18 amino acids. Germline V CDR1 and CDR2: LNHNV, YYDKDF (reference sequence). Germline trimming cut 0 bases from V and 5 bases from J; bases unmatched to any gene: 13. CDR3 DNA: TGTGCCACCAGCAGAGATTACGGCGGGAGGGCCTTCGGTGAGACCCAGTACTTC. Amino acids: CATSRDYGGRAFGETQYF.

The V call is TRBV9, the J call TRBJ2-5; 9 nucleotides match TRBD1. V gave up 4 bases and J gave up 2 bases; unmatched junction bases: 6. CDR1 SGDLS and CDR2 YYNGEE come from the germline V gene. The length of the CDR3 is 15 residues. DNA for the CDR3: TGTGCCAGCAGCCTCCGGGACAGGGCACAAGAGACCCAGTACTTC. Translation gives CASSLRDRAQETQYF. Based on the CDR3 plus reference TRBV9 and TRBJ2-5, the full variable domain is DSGVTQTPKHLITATGQRVTLRCSPRSGDLSVYWYQQSLDQGLQFLIQYYNGEERAKGNILERFSAQQFPDLHSELNLSSLELGDSALYFCASSLRDRAQETQYFGPGTRLLVL.